The rows below give T cell receptor beta chains drawn from one sample of a study of T cells in Graves' hyperthyroidism and ophthalmopathy. TCRdb re-called the multiplex PCR reads with MiXCR, one entry per CDR3 protein. The table includes 450,000 to 650,000 distinct CDR3 sequences, 11% to 15% detected once. Sequencing used blood. The receptors were gathered from a woman in her late teens or twenties with Graves' ophthalmopathy. Both conserved end residues are part of each CDR3. D genes are given only for firm matches. The listing skips clone size in some rows; elsewhere it reads once, few, many or a size class.

>few|TRBV11-2|TRBJ2-7|-
CASSLAARSYEQYF
TGTGCCAGCAGCTTAGCGGCCAGGAGCTACGAGCAGTACTTC
>many|TRBV11-1|TRBJ2-1|TRBD2
CASSQGLAGEQFF
TGTGCCAGCAGCCAAGGACTAGCGGGAGAGCAGTTCTTC
>-|TRBV2|TRBJ2-7|TRBD1
CASSEPPATGAYEQYF
TGTGCCAGCAGTGAACCCCCCGCGACAGGGGCCTACGAGCAGTACTTC
>few|TRBV25-1|TRBJ1-2|TRBD1
CASSVRQGLYGYTF
TGTGCCAGCAGTGTACGACAGGGCCTATATGGCTACACCTTC
>many|TRBV6-2/TRBV6-3|TRBJ2-6|-
CASSKDSGANVLTF
TGTGCCAGCAGTAAAGACTCTGGGGCCAACGTCCTGACTTTC
>many|TRBV2|TRBJ2-5|TRBD2
CASTYVEARGAQYF
TGTGCCAGCACTTACGTCGAGGCTCGGGGGGCCCAGTACTTC
>few|TRBV11-3|TRBJ2-1|-
CASSLEGEWDEQFF
TGTGCCAGCAGCTTAGAGGGGGAGTGGGATGAGCAGTTCTTC
>many|TRBV30|TRBJ1-2|-
CACIPEDNYGYTF
TGTGCCTGTATCCCGGAGGACAACTATGGCTACACCTTC
>few|TRBV6-2/TRBV6-3|TRBJ2-2|TRBD1
CASRPDRGHTGELFF
TGTGCCAGCAGACCGGACAGGGGGCATACCGGGGAGCTGTTTTTT
>-|TRBV19|TRBJ1-3|-
CASSIMGSPGNTIYF
TGTGCCAGTAGTATTATGGGTTCGCCTGGGAACACCATATATTTT
>many|TRBV30|TRBJ1-4|-
CAWSRGSNEKLFF
TGTGCCTGGAGTCGTGGGAGTAATGAAAAACTGTTTTTT
>-|TRBV15|TRBJ1-2|TRBD1
CATSRTTDRGGPYGYTF
TGTGCCACCAGCAGAACTACAGACAGGGGTGGCCCCTATGGCTACACCTTC
>many|TRBV7-2|TRBJ1-4|TRBD1
CASNNRGANEKLFF
TGTGCCAGCAACAACAGGGGGGCTAATGAAAAACTGTTTTTT
>many|TRBV25-1|TRBJ1-1|-
CASRVWTEAFF
TGTGCCAGCCGGGTATGGACTGAAGCTTTCTTT
>-|TRBV11-2|TRBJ1-5|-
CASSLSGLFRNQPQHF
TGTGCCAGCAGCTTATCAGGGCTGTTTCGCAATCAGCCCCAGCATTTT
>many|TRBV28|TRBJ2-3|-
CASSLKAGSPHSTDTQYF
TGTGCCAGCAGTTTGAAGGCGGGAAGCCCCCATAGCACAGATACGCAGTATTTT
>-|TRBV5-4|TRBJ2-5|TRBD2
CASSSGTRGGGQETQYF
TGTGCCAGCAGCTCCGGGACTAGGGGGGGAGGCCAAGAGACCCAGTACTTC
>few|TRBV2|TRBJ2-6|-
CASRWGGSPYGRANVLTF
TGTGCCAGCAGGTGGGGCGGATCCCCATACGGAAGGGCCAACGTCCTGACTTTC
>-|TRBV29-1|TRBJ2-7|TRBD1
CSVEDGGRQGNEQYF
TGCAGCGTTGAGGATGGGGGAAGACAGGGGAACGAGCAGTACTTC
>many|TRBV29-1|TRBJ2-3|-
CSVSADTQYF
TGCAGCGTCTCGGCAGATACGCAGTATTTT
>-|TRBV12-3/TRBV12-4|TRBJ1-1|-
CASSSQKPEAFF
TGTGCCAGCAGTTCCCAGAAGCCTGAAGCTTTCTTT
>many|TRBV20-1|TRBJ2-3|-
CSARPGADTQYF
TGCAGTGCTAGACCGGGAGCAGATACGCAGTATTTT
>few|TRBV6-1|TRBJ1-2|-
CASKRDPNYGYTF
TGTGCCAGCAAACGGGATCCTAACTATGGCTACACCTTC
>many|TRBV7-6|TRBJ2-2|-
CASSPHSWRENTGELFF
TGTGCCAGCAGCCCCCACTCCTGGCGGGAGAACACCGGGGAGCTGTTTTTT